This T cell receptor beta chain derives from a study of neurological immune-mediated disorders. At least ten counts were recorded for this clonotype. The antigen is undetermined. Germline V lookup: CDR1 DFQATT, CDR2 SNEGSKA (reference sequence). The CDR3 is made up of 15 amino acids. Trimming stripped 6 bases from V and 1 base from J, with 17 bases between. Study-wide findings and caveats: HTLV-1-associated myelopathy ranked highest for TCR clonal expansion and multiple sclerosis lowest, beneath healthy controls. Private repertoires in all groups were suggested by the absence of shared CDR3 amino acid sequences among expanded clones across subjects.

The cDNA was produced through 5'RACE with 10-nucleotide random UMIs. TCRdb analysed the 5' RACE reads with MiXCR anew, one entry per CDR3 protein. The sample includes approximately 41,000 distinct CDR3 sequences, about 14% of them seen just once. V and J are TRBV20-1 and TRBJ2-3, with D uncertain. The sequenced sample consisted of CD4+ T cells from blood. The TCR comes from a woman aged 55 to 70 with HTLV-1-associated myelopathy (HAM/TSP). Here the CDR3 reads CSAKRPFAGTDTQYF. The CDR3, as DNA: TGCAGTGCAAAGAGGCCATTCGCGGGCACAGATACGCAGTATTTT.